This T cell receptor (beta chain) was profiled in a study of regulatory T cells in long-lasting Graves disease. On the study more broadly: Over 5 years of antithyroid drugs with positive TSH receptor antibodies was taken to mean persistent Graves' disease.

CDR1 and CDR2 from the germline V gene are SGHVS and FQNEAQ. This CDR3 is 12 amino acids long. V was trimmed by 9 bases and J by 15 bases, leaving 21 bases between them. Time point: persistent/refractory GD, antithyroid drugs over 5 years with positive TRAb. Preparation of the TCR library used RNA extracted from PBMCs. As a group, patients came from one endocrinology department in Xi'an, China. A word on this clonotype: Antigen unknown. A clone one base away is much larger, so this may be a read error.

Study-wide results and limits: Those with persistent Graves' had less TCR diversity than newly diagnosed patients.

Investigators prepared the TCR beta libraries by applying iRepertoire HTBI primers and Arm-PCR of CDR3 regions. TCRdb independently ran MiXCR on the multiplex PCR reads; one entry per CDR3 protein. This table has some 300,000 distinct CDR3 sequences, 20% to 25% appearing once. This TCR was recovered from a female donor with Graves disease. This material consisted of peripheral blood mononuclear cells (PBMCs), taken when the disease was refractory, from a patient treated with antithyroid drugs. This chain links TRBV7-8 with TRBJ2-1, with unresolved D. CDR3 protein: CASSENRIRRFF. In nucleotides, the CDR3 is TGTGCCAGTTCCGAAAACCGCATTCGTCGGTTCTTC.